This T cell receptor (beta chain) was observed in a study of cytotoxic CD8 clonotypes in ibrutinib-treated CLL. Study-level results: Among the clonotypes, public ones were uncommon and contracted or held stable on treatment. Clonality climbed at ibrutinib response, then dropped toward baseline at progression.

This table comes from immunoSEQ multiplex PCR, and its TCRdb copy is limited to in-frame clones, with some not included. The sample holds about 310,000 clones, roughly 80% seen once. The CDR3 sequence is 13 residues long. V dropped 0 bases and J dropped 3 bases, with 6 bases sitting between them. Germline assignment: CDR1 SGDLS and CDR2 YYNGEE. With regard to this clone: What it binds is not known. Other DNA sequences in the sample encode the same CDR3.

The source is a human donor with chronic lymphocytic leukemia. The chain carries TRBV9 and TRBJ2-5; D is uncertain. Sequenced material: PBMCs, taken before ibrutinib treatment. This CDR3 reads CASSVGGKETQYF. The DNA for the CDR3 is TGTGCCAGCAGCGTAGGAGGAAAAGAGACCCAGTACTTC. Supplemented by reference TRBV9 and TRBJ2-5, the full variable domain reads DSGVTQTPKHLITATGQRVTLRCSPRSGDLSVYWYQQSLDQGLQFLIQYYNGEERAKGNILERFSAQQFPDLHSELNLSSLELGDSALYFCASSVGGKETQYFGPGTRLLVL.